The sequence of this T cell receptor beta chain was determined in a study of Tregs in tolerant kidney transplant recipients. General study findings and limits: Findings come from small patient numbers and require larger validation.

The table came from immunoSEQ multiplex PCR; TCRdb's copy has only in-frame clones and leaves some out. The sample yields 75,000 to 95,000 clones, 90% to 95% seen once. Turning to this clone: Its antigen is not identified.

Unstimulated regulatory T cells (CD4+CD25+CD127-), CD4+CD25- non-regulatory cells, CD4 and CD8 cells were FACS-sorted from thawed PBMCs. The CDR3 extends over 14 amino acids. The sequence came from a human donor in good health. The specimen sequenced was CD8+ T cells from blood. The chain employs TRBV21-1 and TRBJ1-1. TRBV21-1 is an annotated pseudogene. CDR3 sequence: CASSRGRLNTEAFF. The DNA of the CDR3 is TGTGCCAGCAGCAGAGGACGTCTTAACACTGAAGCTTTCTTT.